The source of this T cell receptor (beta chain) is a study of human T cells and chemical hapten exposure. The CDR3 covers 17 residues. Germline V CDR1 and CDR2: MNHEY, SVGAGI. V dropped 6 bases and J dropped 4 bases, with 24 bases sitting between them. MiXCR, run by TCRdb on the RACE reads, gives a single entry per CDR3 protein. The data contain about 350,000 distinct CDR3 sequences, about 5% of them seen just once; the ten biggest clones take up around 8.6%. Noted time point: pre-sensitization, week 0. Noted treatment: therapeutic diphenylcyclopropenone sensitization with weekly scalp DPC. This clonotype occurred a few times.

This receptor was obtained from a woman aged 18-29 years with alopecia areata. Some clones in this sample may be carry-over from other donors' samples. The source material was whole blood, sampled in connection with sensitization to the hapten diphenylcyclopropenone (DPC). The chain recombines TRBV6-5 with TRBJ1-1; D perhaps matches TRBD1 (6 bases). The CDR3 DNA is TGTGCCAGCAGCCAAACGACGGCAGGGGCCTTGTTCACTGAAGCTTTCTTT. It codes for CASSQTTAGALFTEAFF.